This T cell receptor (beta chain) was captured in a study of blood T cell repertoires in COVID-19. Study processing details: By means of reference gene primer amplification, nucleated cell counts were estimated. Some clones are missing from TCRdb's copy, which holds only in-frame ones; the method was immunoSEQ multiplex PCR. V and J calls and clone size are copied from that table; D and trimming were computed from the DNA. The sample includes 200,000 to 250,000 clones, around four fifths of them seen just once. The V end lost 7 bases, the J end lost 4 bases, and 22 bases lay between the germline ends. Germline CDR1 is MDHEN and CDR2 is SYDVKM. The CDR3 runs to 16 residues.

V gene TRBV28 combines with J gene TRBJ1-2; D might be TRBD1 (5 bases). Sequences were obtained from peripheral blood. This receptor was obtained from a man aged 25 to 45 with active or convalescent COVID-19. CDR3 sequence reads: CASKGTPAPHLYGYTF. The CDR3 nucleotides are TGTGCCAGCAAGGGGACTCCGGCCCCCCACCTCTATGGCTACACCTTC.